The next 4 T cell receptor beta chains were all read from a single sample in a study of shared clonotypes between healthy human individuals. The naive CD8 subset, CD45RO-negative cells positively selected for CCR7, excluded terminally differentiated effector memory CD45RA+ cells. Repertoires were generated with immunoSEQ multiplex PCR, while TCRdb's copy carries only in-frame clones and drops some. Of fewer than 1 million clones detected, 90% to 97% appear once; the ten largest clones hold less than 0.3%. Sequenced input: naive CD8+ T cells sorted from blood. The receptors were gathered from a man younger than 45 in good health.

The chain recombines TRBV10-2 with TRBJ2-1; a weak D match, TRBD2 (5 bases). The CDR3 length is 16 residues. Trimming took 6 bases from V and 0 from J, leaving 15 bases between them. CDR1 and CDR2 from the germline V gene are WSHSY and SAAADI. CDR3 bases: TGCGCCAGCAGCCTCTCTAGCTGGAGCTCCTACAATGAGCAGTTCTTC. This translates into CASSLSSWSSYNEQFF.

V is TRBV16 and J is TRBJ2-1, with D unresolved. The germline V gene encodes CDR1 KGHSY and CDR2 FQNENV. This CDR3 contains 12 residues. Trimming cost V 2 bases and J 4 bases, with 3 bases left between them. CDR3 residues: CASSQGYNEQFF. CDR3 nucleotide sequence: TGTGCCAGCAGCCAAGGGTACAATGAGCAGTTCTTC.

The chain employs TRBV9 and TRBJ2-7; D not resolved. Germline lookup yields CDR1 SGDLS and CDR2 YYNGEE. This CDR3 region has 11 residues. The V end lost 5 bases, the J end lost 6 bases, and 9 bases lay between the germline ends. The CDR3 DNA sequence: TGTGCCAGCAGTGCGGACGGCGAGCAGTACTTC. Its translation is CASSADGEQYF.

In nucleotides, the CDR3 is TGCGCCAGCTGGGGGGCCGTGTCGGACCACGCCTACGAGCAGTACTTC. Protein sequence: CASWGAVSDHAYEQYF. The chain couples TRBV5-1 to TRBJ2-7; D might be TRBD1 or TRBD2, each matching 6 bases. Looked up from germline, CDR1 is SGHRS and CDR2 is YFSETQ. The CDR3 runs 16 residues. Deletions cut 7 bases from V and 2 bases from J, with 22 bases between.